The clone carrying this TCR beta chain was seen many times. Its matching antigen is unknown. V gave up 4 bases and J gave up 12 bases; unmatched junction bases: 8. In germline, CDR1 is SGHRS, CDR2 YFSETQ. The CDR3 covers 12 residues. TCRdb called the 5' RACE reads again in MiXCR, with one record for every CDR3 protein. The data contain approximately 230,000 distinct CDR3 sequences, over 12% of them seen just once; the ten biggest clones take up 8.5% to 10%. The sample originates from a study of identical twins. No donor was unhealthy or non-Caucasian. Study outcomes and limitations: Analyses based on zero insertions could be partly confounded by invariant MAIT and iNKT cells.

V usage is TRBV5-1 and J usage is TRBJ2-3; 7 bases map to TRBD2. The material sequenced was memory (CD45RO+) T cells sorted from blood. The sequence came from a young woman in good health. The DNA of the CDR3 is TGCGCCAGCAGCACCCGGGACTACACCCAGTATTTT. Translated: CASSTRDYTQYF.